This TCR beta chain came from a study of cytomegalovirus exposure and HLA in healthy donors. The PCR employed 60 Vbeta primers together with 13 Jbeta primers. Generated by immunoSEQ multiplex PCR, the TCRdb table keeps only in-frame clones and is missing some. The sample lists about 190,000 clones, 75% to 90% occurring once. The sequenced sample was PBMCs. The TCR originated in a woman in her 30s in good health and CMV-seronegative.

CDR3: CASSPHLTGGRSGANVLTF. The CDR3 DNA sequence: TGCGCCAGCAGCCCTCATTTAACGGGAGGACGCTCTGGGGCCAACGTCCTGACTTTC. V gene TRBV5-1 combines with J gene TRBJ2-6, with 7 bases identical to TRBD2. J gave up 0 bases and V 4 bases, and 13 bases lay outside the gene matches. From germline, CDR1 is SGHRS and CDR2 YFSETQ. The CDR3 consists of 19 residues.